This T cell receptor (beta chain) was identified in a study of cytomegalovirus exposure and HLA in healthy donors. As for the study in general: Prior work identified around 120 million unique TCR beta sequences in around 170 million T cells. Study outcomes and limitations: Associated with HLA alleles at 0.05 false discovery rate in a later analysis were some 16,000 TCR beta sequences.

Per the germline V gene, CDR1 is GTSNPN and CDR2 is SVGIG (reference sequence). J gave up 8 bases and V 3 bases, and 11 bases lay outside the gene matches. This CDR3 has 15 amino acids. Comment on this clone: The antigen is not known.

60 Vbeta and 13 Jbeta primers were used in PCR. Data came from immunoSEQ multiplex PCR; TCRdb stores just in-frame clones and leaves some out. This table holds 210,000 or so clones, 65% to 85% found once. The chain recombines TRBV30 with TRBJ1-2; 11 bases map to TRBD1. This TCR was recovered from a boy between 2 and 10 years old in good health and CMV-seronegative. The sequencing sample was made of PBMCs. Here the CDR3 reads CAWSPGQGVFEGYTF. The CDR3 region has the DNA TGTGCCTGGAGCCCGGGACAGGGGGTATTTGAGGGCTACACCTTC.